This note documents a single T cell receptor (beta chain) sequence. No cognate antigen has been identified for it. There are no base qualities to consult, and no much larger clone falls within one base. Library construction relied on 5' RACE. For sequencing, an Illumina HiSeq 2500 was employed. A second PCR of roughly 6 to 11 cycles was run with a J-beta primer mix and a sample-barcoded 5' primer. A unique molecular identifier was introduced onto each TCR beta cDNA molecule by a template-switch 5' adaptor carrying 12 random nucleotides. Each sample yielded at least 2.5 million CDR3-containing paired-end reads. First-strand cDNA was synthesized from all RNA with the Mint cDNA synthesis kit, primed by a TRBC-specific oligonucleotide. After uracil-DNA glycosylase treatment, a first 18-cycle PCR used universal primers M1SS and BC2_uni_R on all cDNA. Processing in the source paper ran as follows. For normalization, 1 million high-quality reads were randomly selected from each sample, with every read carrying a distinct molecular identifier. Reads sharing molecular identifiers were discarded rather than binned into consensus sequences. MiTCR, with a Q25 quality threshold and the strictest error-elimination algorithm, was used for CDR3 identification, clonotype clustering and error correction. A nonparametric unseen species model with Euler transformation was used to estimate lower-bound total TCR beta diversity. TCRdb redid the processing of the public reads, applying fastp at Q25 and MiXCR, and retained in-frame beta chains. Under each unique CDR3 protein, matching rows form one entry showing the most common genes and DNA. What appears here as the V and J calls and clone size reflects TCRdb's work, not the paper's. For this sample there are roughly 2 million distinct CDR3 sequences; around half appear just once. Together, the top ten hold over 2% of the sample.

From its cysteine to its phenylalanine, the CDR3 spans 16 amino acids. Of all the DNA, just the CDR3 is kept, 48 bases in frame from base 1. CDR1 LNHNV and CDR2 YYDKDF were looked up in the germline V gene (reference sequence). Donors were 39 systemically healthy Caucasian individuals from Russia aged about 6 to 100 years. Approximately 9.7 milliliters of peripheral blood were drawn from each donor into EDTA-treated Vacutainer tubes. PBMCs were isolated by Ficoll-Paque density-gradient centrifugation, with at least 6 million obtained per sample. Trizol reagent was used to extract total RNA from PBMCs, with at least 5.5 micrograms per sample. For every donor, an aliquot of PBMCs went through flow cytometry to measure the percentages of naive CD45RAhigh/CD27high T cells. This specimen belongs to a study of blood T cells in healthy people across ages (dated by TCRdb to the mid-2010s). Background for the entire study: In model experiments, template switching captured roughly one uniquely barcoded TCR beta cDNA molecule for every two T cells. Age-related changes in TCR beta repertoire diversity were measured in the study by deep sequencing normalized with unique cDNA molecular identifiers. The donors were split into four age groups: young (average about 15 years), middle-aged (about 40), aged (roughly 60) and long-lived (under 90). To avoid experimental bias, donors of different ages were spread randomly across the sequencing lanes. Two additional independent replicas of 1 million unique cDNA reads from the same blood draw were analyzed for two donors (one aged 18 to 29 and one aged 80 or older). Broad study findings and their caveats: A strong correlation was found between observed TCR beta diversity and the percentage of naive T cells measured by flow cytometry. Bulk unsorted PBMC profiling prevented conclusive comparison of naive and antigen-experienced compartments. The long-lived group showed more naive CD4+ T cells, fewer expanded clones and increased TCR diversity than the aged group, suggesting age selection. Observed TCR beta diversity per million T cells fell roughly linearly with age, and a significant reduction was already apparent by age about 38. Total diversity estimates from one million sequenced T cells were considered lower bounds and underestimates. Because the CMV infection status of the donors was unknown, age-related changes in expanded clonotypes may potentially have been confounded.

The clonotype originates from a woman aged 40 to 50 in good health. Recombination joined TRBV15 with TRBJ2-5, and 9 bases in between align with TRBD1. The J call may be in error: the DNA end matches TRBJ2-7 better. The sample was blood. The DNA sequence reads TGTGCCACCAGACAGGAGGCCGGGACAGGGTACTACGAGCAGTACTTC. This yields the protein CATRQEAGTGYYEQYF.